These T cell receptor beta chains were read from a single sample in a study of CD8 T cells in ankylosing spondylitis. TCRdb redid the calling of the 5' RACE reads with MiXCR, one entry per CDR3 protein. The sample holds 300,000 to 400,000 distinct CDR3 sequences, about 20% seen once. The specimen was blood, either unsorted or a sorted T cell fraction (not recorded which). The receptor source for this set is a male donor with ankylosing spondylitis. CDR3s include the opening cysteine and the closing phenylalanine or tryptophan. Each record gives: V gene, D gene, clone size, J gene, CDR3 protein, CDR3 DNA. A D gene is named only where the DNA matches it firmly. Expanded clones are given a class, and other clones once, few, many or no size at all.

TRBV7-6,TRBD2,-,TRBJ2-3,CASSLGTSANTQYF,TGTGCCAGCAGCTTAGGGACTAGCGCGAATACGCAGTATTTT
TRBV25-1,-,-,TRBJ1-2,CASSDKGTGYGYTF,TGTGCCAGCAGTGATAAAGGCACAGGTTATGGCTACACCTTC
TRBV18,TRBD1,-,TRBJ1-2,CASSRTGEGFYGYTF,TGTGCCAGCTCAAGGACAGGAGAAGGCTTCTATGGCTACACCTTC
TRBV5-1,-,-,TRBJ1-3,CASSNGPDEGNTIYF,TGCGCCAGCAGCAACGGACCGGACGAAGGAAACACCATATATTTT
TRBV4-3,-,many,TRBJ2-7,CASSQDRSGGHYEQYF,TGCGCCAGCAGCCAAGATAGGTCGGGGGGCCATTACGAGCAGTACTTC
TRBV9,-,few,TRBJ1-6,CASSWGASNSPLHF,TGTGCCAGCAGCTGGGGGGCTTCGAATTCACCCCTCCACTTT
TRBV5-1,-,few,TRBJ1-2,CASSSSQGWGYTF,TGCGCCAGCAGCTCCTCACAGGGCTGGGGCTACACCTTC
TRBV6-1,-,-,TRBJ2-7,CASSPEASTGYEQYF,TGTGCCAGCAGCCCCGAAGCTTCCACCGGGTACGAGCAGTACTTC
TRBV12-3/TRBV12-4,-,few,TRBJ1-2,CASSLARDSSGYTF,TGTGCCAGCAGTTTAGCGCGAGACAGTAGTGGCTACACCTTC
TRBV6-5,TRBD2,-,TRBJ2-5,CASSYSGSSGRAEETQYF,TGTGCCAGCAGTTACTCCGGATCTAGCGGGAGGGCCGAAGAGACCCAGTACTTC
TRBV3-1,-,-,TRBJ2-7,CASTRTGHEQYF,TGTGCCAGCACCAGGACTGGTCACGAGCAGTACTTC
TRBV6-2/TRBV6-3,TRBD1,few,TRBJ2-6,CASSYSFQDRGHSGANVLTF,TGTGCCAGCAGTTACTCCTTCCAGGACAGGGGACACTCTGGGGCCAACGTCCTGACTTTC
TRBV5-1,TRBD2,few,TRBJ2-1,CASSGGASGPNEQFF,TGCGCCAGCAGCGGAGGGGCTAGCGGGCCCAATGAGCAGTTCTTC
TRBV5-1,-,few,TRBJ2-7,CASSLGGTGPEQYF,TGCGCCAGCAGCCTGGGGGGGACAGGCCCCGAGCAGTACTTC
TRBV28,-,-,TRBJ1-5,CASSWGYQPQHF,TGTGCCAGCAGTTGGGGGTATCAGCCCCAGCATTTT
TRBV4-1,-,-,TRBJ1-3,CASSQVQNRVYTIYF,TGCGCCAGCAGCCAAGTCCAAAACAGGGTTTACACCATATATTTT
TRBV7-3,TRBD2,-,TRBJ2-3,CASSRASGGRAQDTQYF,TGTGCCAGCAGCCGCGCGTCGGGCGGGAGGGCCCAAGATACGCAGTATTTT
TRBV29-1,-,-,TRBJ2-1,CSVEALSLNEQFF,TGCAGCGTTGAGGCGCTTAGTTTGAATGAGCAGTTCTTC
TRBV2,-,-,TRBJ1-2,CASSEVAPQVYGYTF,TGTGCCAGCAGTGAAGTGGCACCGCAGGTCTATGGCTACACCTTC
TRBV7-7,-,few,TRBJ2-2,CASSLVQGRTGELFF,TGTGCTAGCAGCTTAGTTCAGGGACGGACCGGGGAGCTGTTTTTT
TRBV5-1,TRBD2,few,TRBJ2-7,CASNLQPSGSGYEQYF,TGCGCCAGCAACCTTCAGCCTAGCGGGAGTGGATACGAGCAGTACTTC
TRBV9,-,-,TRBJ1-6,CASSVATRPRLDSPLHF,TGTGCCAGCAGCGTAGCTACCAGGCCGAGACTTGATTCACCCCTCCACTTT